This TCR beta chain was sequenced during a study of blood T cell repertoires in COVID-19. Whole-study context: Some COVID-19 samples were acute and others convalescent; all came from the United States, Italy and Spain. The cDNA or gDNA used as material had been derived from T cells, B-cell-depleted T cells, or PBMCs.

In the original workflow: Cell counts per sample came from amplifying reference gene primers. Assay: immunoSEQ multiplex PCR; the TCRdb copy retains only in-frame clones and omits some. Clone size and V and J calls were adopted from that table, with D and trimming inferred from the DNA. The data hold 190,000 or so clones, with about 87% observed a single time. Concerning this clone itself: At one boundary the junction diverges from the germline segment, which might be a read error.

The sample taken for sequencing was peripheral blood. The source of this sequence is a woman aged 18 to 35 who had recovered from COVID-19.

The CDR3 DNA is TGCAGCTCCTTAGGGGACAGGGGCACAGATACACAGTATTTT. Translating gives CSSLGDRGTDTQYF. The chain links TRBV29-1 to TRBJ2-3; 10 bases fit TRBD1. The CDR3 extends over 14 amino acids. CDR1 is SQVTM and CDR2 is ANQGSEA in the germline V gene.